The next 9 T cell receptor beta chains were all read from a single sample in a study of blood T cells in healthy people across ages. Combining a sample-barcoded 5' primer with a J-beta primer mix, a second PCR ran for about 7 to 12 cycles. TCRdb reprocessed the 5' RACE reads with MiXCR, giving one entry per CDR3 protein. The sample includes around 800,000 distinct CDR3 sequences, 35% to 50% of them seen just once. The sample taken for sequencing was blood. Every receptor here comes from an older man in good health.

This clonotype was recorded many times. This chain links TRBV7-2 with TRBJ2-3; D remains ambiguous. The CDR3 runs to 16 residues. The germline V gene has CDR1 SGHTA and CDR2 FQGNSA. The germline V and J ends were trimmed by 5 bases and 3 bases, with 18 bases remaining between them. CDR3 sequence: CASSGWHSSETDTQYF. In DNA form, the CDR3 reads TGTGCCAGCAGCGGATGGCACTCGAGCGAAACAGATACGCAGTATTTT.

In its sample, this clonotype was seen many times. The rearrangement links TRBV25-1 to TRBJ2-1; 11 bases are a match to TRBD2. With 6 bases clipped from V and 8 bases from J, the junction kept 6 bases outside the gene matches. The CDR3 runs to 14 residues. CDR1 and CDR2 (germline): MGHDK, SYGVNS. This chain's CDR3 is CASRASGRNDEQFF. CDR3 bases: TGTGCCAGCAGAGCTAGCGGGAGGAACGATGAGCAGTTCTTC. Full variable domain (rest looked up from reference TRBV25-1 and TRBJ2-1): EADIYQTPRYLVIGTGKKITLECSQTMGHDKMYWYQQDPGMELHLIHYSYGVNSTEKGDLSSESTVSRIRTEHFPLTLESARPSHTSQYLCASRASGRNDEQFFGPGTRLTVL.

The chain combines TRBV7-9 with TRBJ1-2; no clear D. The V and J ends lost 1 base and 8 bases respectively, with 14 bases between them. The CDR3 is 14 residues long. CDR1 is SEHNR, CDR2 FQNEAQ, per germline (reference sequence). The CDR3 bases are TGTGCCAGCAGCTTAGGGGGTCCGTTTTGCGGCTACACCTTC. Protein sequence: CASSLGGPFCGYTF.

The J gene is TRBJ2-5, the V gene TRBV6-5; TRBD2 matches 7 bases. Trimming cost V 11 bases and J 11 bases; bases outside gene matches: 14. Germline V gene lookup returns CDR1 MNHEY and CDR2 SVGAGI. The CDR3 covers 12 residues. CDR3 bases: TGTGCCGCTGAAGCGGGGTCCGGGGAGCAGTACTTC. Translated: CAAEAGSGEQYF.

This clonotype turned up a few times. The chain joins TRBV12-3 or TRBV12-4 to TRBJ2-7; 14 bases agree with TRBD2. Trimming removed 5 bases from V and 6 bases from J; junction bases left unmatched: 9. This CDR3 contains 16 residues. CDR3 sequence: CASSAAGLAGVGEQYF. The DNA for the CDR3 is TGTGCCAGCAGTGCAGCGGGACTAGCGGGAGTTGGCGAGCAGTACTTC.

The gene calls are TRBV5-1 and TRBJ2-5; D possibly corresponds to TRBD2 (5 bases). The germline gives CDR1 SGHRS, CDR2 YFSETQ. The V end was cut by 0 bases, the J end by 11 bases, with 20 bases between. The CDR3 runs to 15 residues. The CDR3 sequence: CASSLGASYYNEQYF. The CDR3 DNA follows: TGCGCCAGCAGCTTGGGAGCTAGCTACTACAATGAGCAGTACTTC.

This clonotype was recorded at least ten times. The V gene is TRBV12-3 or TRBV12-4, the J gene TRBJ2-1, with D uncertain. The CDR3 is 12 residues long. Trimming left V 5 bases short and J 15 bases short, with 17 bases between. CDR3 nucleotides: TGTGCCAGCAGTACCCGGTCCACACGGACGTTCTTC. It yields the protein CASSTRSTRTFF.

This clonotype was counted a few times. CDR3: CASSLAGRTNSPLHF. For the CDR3, the DNA is TGTGCCAGCAGCTTAGCCGGACGGACTAATTCACCCCTCCACTTT. The V gene is TRBV7-2, the J gene TRBJ1-6; D remains unclear. V gave up 0 bases and J gave up 6 bases, with 9 bases separating them. There are 15 residues in the CDR3. Germline V gives CDR1 SGHTA, CDR2 FQGNSA.

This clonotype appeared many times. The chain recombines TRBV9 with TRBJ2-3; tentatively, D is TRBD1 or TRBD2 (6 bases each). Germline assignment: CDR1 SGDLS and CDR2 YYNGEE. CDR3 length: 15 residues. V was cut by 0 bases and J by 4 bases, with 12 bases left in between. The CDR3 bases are TGTGCCAGCAGCGTAGGGGGGGCATATTCAGATACGCAGTATTTT. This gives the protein CASSVGGAYSDTQYF.